This TCR beta chain derives from a study of CD8 T cells in ankylosing spondylitis. Study results and caveats: As reported, disease-linked clones showed significant enrichment in matched ankylosing spondylitis synovial fluid. Within ankylosing spondylitis blood, a TCR beta motif made up of seven to nine highly homologous variants appeared to be characteristic.

CDR3 length: 13 amino acids. The germline gives CDR1 MGHRA, CDR2 YSYEKL. With 1 base removed from V and 8 bases from J, the gap between germline ends came to 11 bases. Regarding this clonotype: The antigen is unknown.

TCRdb reprocessed the 5' RACE reads via MiXCR and lists one record per CDR3 protein. This sample has around 140,000 distinct CDR3 sequences, with 17% found just once. This TCR was recovered from a male donor with ankylosing spondylitis. V and J are TRBV4-1 and TRBJ1-1; unclear D gene. The sequencing input was blood, either unsorted or a sorted T cell fraction (not recorded which). The CDR3, as DNA: TGCGCCAGCAGCCAAGGTGTTCCCTCCGAAGCTTTCTTT. It translates to CASSQGVPSEAFF.